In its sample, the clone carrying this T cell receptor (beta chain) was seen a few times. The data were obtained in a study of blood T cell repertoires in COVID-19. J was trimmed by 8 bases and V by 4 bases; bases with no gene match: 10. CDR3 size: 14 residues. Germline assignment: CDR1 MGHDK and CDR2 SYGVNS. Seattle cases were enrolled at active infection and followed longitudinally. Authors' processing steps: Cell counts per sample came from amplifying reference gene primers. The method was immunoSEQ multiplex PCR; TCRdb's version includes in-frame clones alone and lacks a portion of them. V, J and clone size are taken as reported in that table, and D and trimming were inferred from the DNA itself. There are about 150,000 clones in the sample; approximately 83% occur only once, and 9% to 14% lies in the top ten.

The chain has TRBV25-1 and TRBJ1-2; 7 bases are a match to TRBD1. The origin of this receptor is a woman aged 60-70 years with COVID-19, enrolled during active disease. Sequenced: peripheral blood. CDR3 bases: TGTGCCAGCAGTGCTACGACAGGGCCTGGCGGCTACACCTTC. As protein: CASSATTGPGGYTF.